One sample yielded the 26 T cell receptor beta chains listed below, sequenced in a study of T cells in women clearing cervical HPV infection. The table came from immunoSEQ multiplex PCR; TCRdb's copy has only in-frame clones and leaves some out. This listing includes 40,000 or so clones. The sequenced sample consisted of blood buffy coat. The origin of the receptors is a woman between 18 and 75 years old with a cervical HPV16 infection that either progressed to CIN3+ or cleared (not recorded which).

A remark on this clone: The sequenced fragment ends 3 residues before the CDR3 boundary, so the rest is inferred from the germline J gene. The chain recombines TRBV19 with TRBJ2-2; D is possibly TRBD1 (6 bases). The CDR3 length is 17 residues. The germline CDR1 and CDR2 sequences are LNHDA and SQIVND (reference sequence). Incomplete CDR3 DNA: TGTGCCAGTAGTATTCTCGCCTCGGGCAGGGGTCATGAAAAG. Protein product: CASSILASGRGHEK. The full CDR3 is CASSILASGRGHEKLFF.

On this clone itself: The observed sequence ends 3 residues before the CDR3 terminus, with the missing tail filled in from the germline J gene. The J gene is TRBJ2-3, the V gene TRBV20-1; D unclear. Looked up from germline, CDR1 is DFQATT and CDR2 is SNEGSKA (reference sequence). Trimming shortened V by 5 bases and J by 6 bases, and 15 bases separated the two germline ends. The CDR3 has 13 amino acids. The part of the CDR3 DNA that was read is TGCAGTGCTGAGAAGCTAGTGCGGGATACG. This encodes CSAEKLVRDT. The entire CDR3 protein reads CSAEKLVRDTQYF.

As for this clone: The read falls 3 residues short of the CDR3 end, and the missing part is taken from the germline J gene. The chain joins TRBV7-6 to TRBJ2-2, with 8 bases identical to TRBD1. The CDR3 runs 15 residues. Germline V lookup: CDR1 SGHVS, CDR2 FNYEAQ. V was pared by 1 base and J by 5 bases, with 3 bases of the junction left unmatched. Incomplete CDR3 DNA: TGTGCCAGCAGCTTAGGGACAGGGCAGACCGGGGAG. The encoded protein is CASSLGTGQTGE. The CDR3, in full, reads CASSLGTGQTGELFF.

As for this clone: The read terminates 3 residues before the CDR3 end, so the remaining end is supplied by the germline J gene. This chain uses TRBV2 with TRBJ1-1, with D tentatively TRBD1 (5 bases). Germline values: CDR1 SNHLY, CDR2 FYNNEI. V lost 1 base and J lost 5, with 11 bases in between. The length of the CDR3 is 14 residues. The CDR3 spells CASSEERGVTEAFF. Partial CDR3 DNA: TGTGCCAGCAGTGAAGAAAGGGGCGTGACTGAA.

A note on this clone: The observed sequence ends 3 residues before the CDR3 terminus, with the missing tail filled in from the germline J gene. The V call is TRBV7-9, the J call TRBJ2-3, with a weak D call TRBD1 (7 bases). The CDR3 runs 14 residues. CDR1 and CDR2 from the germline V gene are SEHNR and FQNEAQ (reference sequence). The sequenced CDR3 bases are TGTGCCAGCAGCTACGCAGGGGGAGGAGAGACG. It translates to CASSYAGGGET. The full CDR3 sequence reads CASSYAGGGETQYF.

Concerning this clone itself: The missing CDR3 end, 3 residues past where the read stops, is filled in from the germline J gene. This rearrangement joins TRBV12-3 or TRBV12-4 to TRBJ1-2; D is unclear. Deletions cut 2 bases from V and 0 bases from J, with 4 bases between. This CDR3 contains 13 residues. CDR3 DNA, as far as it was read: TGTGCCAGCAGTTTACTAACTAACTATGGC. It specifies CASSLLTNYG. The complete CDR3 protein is CASSLLTNYGYTF.

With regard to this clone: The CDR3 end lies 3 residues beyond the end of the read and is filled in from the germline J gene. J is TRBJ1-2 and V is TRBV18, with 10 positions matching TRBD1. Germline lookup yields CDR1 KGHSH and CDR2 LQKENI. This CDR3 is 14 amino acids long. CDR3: CASSLGTGDNDYTF. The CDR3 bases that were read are TGTGCCAGCTCACTAGGGACAGGGGACAATGAC. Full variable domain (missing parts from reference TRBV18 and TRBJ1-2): NAGVMQNPRHLVRRRGQEARLRCSPMKGHSHVYWYRQLPEEGLKFMVYLQKENIIDESGMPKERFSAEFPKEGPSILRIQQVVRGDSAAYFCASSLGTGDNDYTFGSGTRLTVV.

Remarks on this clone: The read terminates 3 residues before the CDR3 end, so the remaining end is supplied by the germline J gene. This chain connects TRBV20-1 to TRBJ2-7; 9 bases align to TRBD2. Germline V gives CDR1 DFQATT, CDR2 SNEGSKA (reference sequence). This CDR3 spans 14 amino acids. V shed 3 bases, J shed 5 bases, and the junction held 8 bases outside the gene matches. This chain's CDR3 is CSASLGGGGDEQYF. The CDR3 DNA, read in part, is TGCAGTGCTAGCCTCGGGGGCGGGGGGGACGAG.

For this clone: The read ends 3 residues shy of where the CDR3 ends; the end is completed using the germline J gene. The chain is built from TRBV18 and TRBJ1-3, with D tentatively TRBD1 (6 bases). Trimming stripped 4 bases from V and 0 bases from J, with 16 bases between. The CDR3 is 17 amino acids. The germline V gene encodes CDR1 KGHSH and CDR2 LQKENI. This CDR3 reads CASSRYDRSSSGNTIYF. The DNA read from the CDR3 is TGTGCCAGCTCACGCTATGACAGGTCCTCCTCTGGAAACACC.

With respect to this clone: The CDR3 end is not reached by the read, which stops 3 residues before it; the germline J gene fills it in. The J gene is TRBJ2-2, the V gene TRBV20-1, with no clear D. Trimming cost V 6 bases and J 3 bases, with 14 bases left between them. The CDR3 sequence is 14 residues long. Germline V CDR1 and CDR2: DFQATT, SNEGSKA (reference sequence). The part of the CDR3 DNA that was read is TGCAGTGCCCCGCGGCCTCCTTACACCGGGGAG. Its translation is CSAPRPPYTGE. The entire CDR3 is CSAPRPPYTGELFF.

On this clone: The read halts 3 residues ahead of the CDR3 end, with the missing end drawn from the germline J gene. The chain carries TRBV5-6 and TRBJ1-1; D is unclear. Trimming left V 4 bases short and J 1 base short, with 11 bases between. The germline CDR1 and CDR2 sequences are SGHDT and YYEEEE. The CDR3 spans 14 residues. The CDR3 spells CASSRLASNTEAFF. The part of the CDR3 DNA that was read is TGTGCCAGCAGCAGACTTGCCTCGAACACTGAA.

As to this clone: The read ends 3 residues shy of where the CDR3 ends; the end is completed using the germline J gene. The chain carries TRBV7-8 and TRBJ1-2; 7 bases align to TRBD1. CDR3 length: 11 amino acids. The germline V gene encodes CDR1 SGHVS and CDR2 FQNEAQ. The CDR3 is CAVGGQGGYTF. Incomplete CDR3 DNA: TGTGCCGTAGGGGGCCAGGGAGGC.

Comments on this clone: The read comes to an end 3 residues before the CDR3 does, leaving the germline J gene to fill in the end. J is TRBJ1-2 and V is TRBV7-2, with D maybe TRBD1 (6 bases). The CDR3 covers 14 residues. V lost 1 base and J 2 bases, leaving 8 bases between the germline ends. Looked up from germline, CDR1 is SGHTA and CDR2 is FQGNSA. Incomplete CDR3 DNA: TGTGCCAGCAGCTTAGTGCAGGGGAACTATGGC. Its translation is CASSLVQGNYG. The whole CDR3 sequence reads CASSLVQGNYGYTF.

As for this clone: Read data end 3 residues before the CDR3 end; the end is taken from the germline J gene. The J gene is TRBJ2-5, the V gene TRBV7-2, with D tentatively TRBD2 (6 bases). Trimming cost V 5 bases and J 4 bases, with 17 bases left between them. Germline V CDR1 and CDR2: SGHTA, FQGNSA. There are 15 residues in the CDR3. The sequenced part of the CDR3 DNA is TGTGCCAGCAGCAAAGATGCCCCAGCGGGAGAGACC. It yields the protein CASSKDAPAGET. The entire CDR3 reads CASSKDAPAGETQYF.

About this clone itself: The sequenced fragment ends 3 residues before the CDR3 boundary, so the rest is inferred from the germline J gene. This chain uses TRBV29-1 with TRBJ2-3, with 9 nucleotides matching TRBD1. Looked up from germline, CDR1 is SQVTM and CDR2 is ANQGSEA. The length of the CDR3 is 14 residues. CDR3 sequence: CSVRTGADQETQYF. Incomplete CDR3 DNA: TGCAGCGTACGGACAGGGGCCGACCAAGAGACG.

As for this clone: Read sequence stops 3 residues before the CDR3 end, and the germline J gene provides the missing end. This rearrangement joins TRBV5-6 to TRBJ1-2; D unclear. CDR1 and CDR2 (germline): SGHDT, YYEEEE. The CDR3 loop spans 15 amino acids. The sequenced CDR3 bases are TGTGCCAGCAGCTTGGACCCGGGTGCTGGAGATACC. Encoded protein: CASSLDPGAGDT. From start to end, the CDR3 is CASSLDPGAGDTYTF.

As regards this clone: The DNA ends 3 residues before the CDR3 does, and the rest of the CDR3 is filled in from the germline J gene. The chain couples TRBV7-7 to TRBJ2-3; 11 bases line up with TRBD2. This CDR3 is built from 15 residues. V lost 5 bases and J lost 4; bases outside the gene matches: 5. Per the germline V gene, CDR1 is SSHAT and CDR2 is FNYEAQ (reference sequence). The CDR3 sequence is CASSPLAGAADTQYF. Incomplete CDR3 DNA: TGTGCCAGCAGCCCACTAGCGGGGGCGGCAGATACG.

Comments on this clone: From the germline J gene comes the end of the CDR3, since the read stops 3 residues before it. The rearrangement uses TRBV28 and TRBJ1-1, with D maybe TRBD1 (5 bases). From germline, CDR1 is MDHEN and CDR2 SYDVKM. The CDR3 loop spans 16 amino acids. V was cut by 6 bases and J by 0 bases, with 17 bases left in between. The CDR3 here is CASRVTGGSVNTEAFF. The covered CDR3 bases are TGTGCCAGCAGAGTCACGGGGGGGTCGGTGAACACTGAA.

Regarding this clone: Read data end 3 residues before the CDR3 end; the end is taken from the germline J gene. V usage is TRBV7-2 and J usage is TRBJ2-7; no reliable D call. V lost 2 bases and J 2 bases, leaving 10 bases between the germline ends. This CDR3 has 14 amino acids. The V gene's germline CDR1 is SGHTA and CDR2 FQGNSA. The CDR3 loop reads CASSLFAEPYEQYF. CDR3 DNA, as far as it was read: TGTGCCAGCAGCTTATTTGCGGAGCCCTACGAG.

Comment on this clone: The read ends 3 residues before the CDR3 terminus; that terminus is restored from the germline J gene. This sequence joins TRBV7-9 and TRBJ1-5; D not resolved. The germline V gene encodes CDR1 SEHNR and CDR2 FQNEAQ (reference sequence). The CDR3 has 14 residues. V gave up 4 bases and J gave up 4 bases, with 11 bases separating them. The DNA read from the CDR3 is TGTGCCAGCAGCTCGTCAGACGGGAATCAGCCC. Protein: CASSSSDGNQP. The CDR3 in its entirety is CASSSSDGNQPQHF.

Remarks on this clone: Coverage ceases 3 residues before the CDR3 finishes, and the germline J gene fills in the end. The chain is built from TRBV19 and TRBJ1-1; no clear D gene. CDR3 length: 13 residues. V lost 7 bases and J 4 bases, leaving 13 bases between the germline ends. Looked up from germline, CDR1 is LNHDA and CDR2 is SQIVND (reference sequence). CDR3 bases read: TGTGCCAGTAACACCCAGGTCGGCACTGAA. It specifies CASNTQVGTE. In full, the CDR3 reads CASNTQVGTEAFF. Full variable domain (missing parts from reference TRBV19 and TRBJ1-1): DGGITQSPKYLFRKEGQNVTLSCEQNLNHDAMYWYRQDPGQGLRLIYYSQIVNDFQKGDIAEGYSVSREKKESFPLTVTSAQKNPTAFYLCASNTQVGTEAFFGQGTRLTVV.

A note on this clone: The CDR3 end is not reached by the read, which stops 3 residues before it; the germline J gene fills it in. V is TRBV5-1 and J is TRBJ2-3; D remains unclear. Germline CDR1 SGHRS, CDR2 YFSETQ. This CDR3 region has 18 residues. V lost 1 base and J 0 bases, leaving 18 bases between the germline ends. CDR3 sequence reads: CASSLSSLGFSSTDTQYF. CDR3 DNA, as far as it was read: TGCGCCAGCAGCTTGTCATCGCTCGGGTTTTCTAGCACAGATACG.

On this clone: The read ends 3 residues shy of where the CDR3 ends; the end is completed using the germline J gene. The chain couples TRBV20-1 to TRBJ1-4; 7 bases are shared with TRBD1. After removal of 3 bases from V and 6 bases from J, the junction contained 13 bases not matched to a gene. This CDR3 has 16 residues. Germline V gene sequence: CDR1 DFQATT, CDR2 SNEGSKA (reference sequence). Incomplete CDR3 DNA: TGCAGTGCTAGGAAACGTAGGGGGCCCGGGGATGAAAAA. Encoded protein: CSARKRRGPGDEK. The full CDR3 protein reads CSARKRRGPGDEKLFF.

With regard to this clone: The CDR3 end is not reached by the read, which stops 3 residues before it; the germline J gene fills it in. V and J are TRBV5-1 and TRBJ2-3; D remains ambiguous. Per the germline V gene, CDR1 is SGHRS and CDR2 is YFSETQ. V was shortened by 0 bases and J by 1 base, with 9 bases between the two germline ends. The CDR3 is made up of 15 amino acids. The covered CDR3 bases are TGCGCCAGCAGCTTGGGGCTGGGCGGCACAGATACG. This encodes CASSLGLGGTDT. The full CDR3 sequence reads CASSLGLGGTDTQYF.

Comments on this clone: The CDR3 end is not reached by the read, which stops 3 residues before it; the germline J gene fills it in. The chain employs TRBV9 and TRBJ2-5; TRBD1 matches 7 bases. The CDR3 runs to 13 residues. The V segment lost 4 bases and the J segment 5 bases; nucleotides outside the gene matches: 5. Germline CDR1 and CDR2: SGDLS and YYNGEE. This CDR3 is CASSLSRGETQYF. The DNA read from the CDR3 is TGTGCCAGCAGCCTGAGCAGGGGGGAGACC.

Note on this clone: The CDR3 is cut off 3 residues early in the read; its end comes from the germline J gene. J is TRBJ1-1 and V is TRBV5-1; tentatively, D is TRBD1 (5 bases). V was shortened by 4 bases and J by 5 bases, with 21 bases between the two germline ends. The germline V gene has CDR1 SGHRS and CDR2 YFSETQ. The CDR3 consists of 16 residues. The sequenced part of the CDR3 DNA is TGCGCCAGCAGCCCAGGTTTAACTCCAGGGAGAACTGAA. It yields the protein CASSPGLTPGRTE. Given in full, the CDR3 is CASSPGLTPGRTEAFF.